This is a list of T cell receptor beta chains from one sample in a study of T cell repertoires in cytomegalovirus infection. Each CDR3 protein is one row after TCRdb ran MiXCR on the reads. Among around 710,000 distinct CDR3 sequences listed, 29% were seen once. Their cognate antigens are unknown. This specimen was cultured CD8+ T cells from PBMCs, taken from culture after CMV antigen stimulation. The receptors here all came from a human donor in good health (CMV status not recorded). Some clones in this sample may be carry-over from other donors' samples. Each CDR3 is given with its conserved first and last residue. A D gene is named only where the DNA matches it firmly. Clone sizes are given selectively: once, few, many, or a class where the clone is expanded.

D	V	length	size	J	DNA	CDR3
TRBD2	TRBV28	15	few	TRBJ2-1	TGTGCCAGCACTTATATGGGACTAGCGTTGAATGAGCAGTTCTTC	CASTYMGLALNEQFF
-	TRBV7-6	11	-	TRBJ1-5	TGTGCCAGCCCGGGGTCTCAGCCCCAGCATTTT	CASPGSQPQHF
TRBD1	TRBV6-1	15	few	TRBJ1-5	TGTGCCAGCAGTGAAGCGCCAGGGGGAGATCAGCCCCAGCATTTT	CASSEAPGGDQPQHF
TRBD2	TRBV7-6	15	-	TRBJ2-5	TGTGCTAGCAGCTTAGGGGCTAGCGGAGAAGAGACCCAGTACTTC	CASSLGASGEETQYF
-	TRBV20-1	15	-	TRBJ2-3	TGCAGTGCTAACCCCGGGACTGGACGCACAGATACGCAGTATTTT	CSANPGTGRTDTQYF
TRBD2	TRBV18	15	many	TRBJ2-5	TGTGCCAGCAGCCCAGGACTAGCGGGGCAAGAGACCCAGTACTTC	CASSPGLAGQETQYF
-	TRBV12-3/TRBV12-4	13	-	TRBJ2-2	TGTGCCAGCAGCTTCGGGGGGCTTGGGGAGCTGTTTTTT	CASSFGGLGELFF
TRBD2	TRBV19	14	-	TRBJ2-7	TGTGCCAGTAGCGTTACTAGCGGGGCCTACGAGCAGTACTTC	CASSVTSGAYEQYF
-	TRBV5-4	14	-	TRBJ1-4	TGTGCCAGCAGCTTGGACACCTCCTATGAAAAACTGTTTTTT	CASSLDTSYEKLFF
TRBD2	TRBV7-6	15	few	TRBJ2-5	TGTGCCACCGTGACTAGCGGGGGGGTACAAGAGACCCAGTACTTC	CATVTSGGVQETQYF
TRBD2	TRBV12-5	13	-	TRBJ2-1	TGTGCTAGCGAGCCGGGGGGGAACAATGAGCAGTTCTTC	CASEPGGNNEQFF
-	TRBV14	16	-	TRBJ1-1	TGTGCCAGCAGCTACCGTAGCAGATATTTGAACACTGAAGCTTTCTTT	CASSYRSRYLNTEAFF
-	TRBV7-2	14	-	TRBJ2-5	TGTGCCAGCGCTCGGACAGAGAGCCAAGAGACCCAGTACTTC	CASARTESQETQYF
TRBD1	TRBV7-9	22	-	TRBJ2-3	TGTGCCAGCAGCTTAGGAGGGTGGGACAGGGGCAAGACTAGCCCCCCCACAGATACGCAGTATTTT	CASSLGGWDRGKTSPPTDTQYF
-	TRBV12-3/TRBV12-4	19	-	TRBJ2-6	TGTGCCAGCAGTTTACGCCTCGGACAGAGGATCCCTGGGGCCAACGTCCTGACTTTC	CASSLRLGQRIPGANVLTF
-	TRBV6-1	16	few	TRBJ2-3	TGTGCCAGCAGCCCAAGTGGAGCAGGGTGGCCAGATACGCAGTATTTT	CASSPSGAGWPDTQYF
TRBD1	TRBV4-1	18	few	TRBJ1-2	TGCGCCAGCAGCCAAGATCTAGGACAGGGGGCTGGCTCGCGAGGCTACACCTTC	CASSQDLGQGAGSRGYTF
-	TRBV6-6	15	-	TRBJ1-5	TGTGCCAGCAGATCAGCATCCTATAGCAATCAGCCCCAGCATTTT	CASRSASYSNQPQHF
-	TRBV7-2	15	few	TRBJ1-2	TGTGCCAGCAGCTTAGAGGGGGGCAATAACTATGGCTACACCTTC	CASSLEGGNNYGYTF
TRBD1	TRBV7-2	15	few	TRBJ2-7	TGTGCCAGCAGCCCGATGACAGGGGGGGGGGGCGAGCAGTACTTC	CASSPMTGGGGEQYF
-	TRBV12-5	14	-	TRBJ2-7	TGTGCTAGTGGTTTGAGCAGGGTCGCACACGAGCAGTACTTC	CASGLSRVAHEQYF
TRBD1	TRBV6-6	14	few	TRBJ1-1	TGTGCCAGCAGTTACACCCGGGACAGCGGTGAAGCTTTCTTT	CASSYTRDSGEAFF
TRBD1	TRBV24-1	13	few	TRBJ2-1	TGTGCCACCAGTGACAGACAGGGCGATGAGCAGTTCTTC	CATSDRQGDEQFF
-	TRBV15	15	-	TRBJ2-5	TGTGCCACCAGCAGAGAAGTAACTATCCAAGAGACCCAGTACTTC	CATSREVTIQETQYF
TRBD1	TRBV7-9	15	few	TRBJ1-1	TGTGCCAGCAGCTTCGGACAGGGGGATCACACTGAAGCTTTCTTT	CASSFGQGDHTEAFF
-	TRBV12-3/TRBV12-4	14	-	TRBJ1-4	TGTGCCAGCAGTTTACGAGGGTACAATGAAAAACTGTTTTTT	CASSLRGYNEKLFF
-	TRBV7-6	17	few	TRBJ1-2	TGTGCCAGCAGCCCCACATCTTATCAAACAGGTTTCATAGGCTACACCTTC	CASSPTSYQTGFIGYTF
TRBD1	TRBV4-1	17	-	TRBJ2-5	TGCGCCAGCAGCCAAGATGGGACAGGGGGTTGGGGAGAGACCCAGTACTTC	CASSQDGTGGWGETQYF
-	TRBV2	14	-	TRBJ1-3	TGTGCCAGCAGTGAATCGGGTCCTGGAAACACCATATATTTT	CASSESGPGNTIYF
-	TRBV6-5	14	-	TRBJ1-1	TGTGCCAGCAACGTCCGGGGAGGGAGTACTGAAGCTTTCTTT	CASNVRGGSTEAFF
TRBD2	TRBV7-2	16	many	TRBJ2-2	TGTGCCAGCAGCTTACTGGGGGGGGGGAACACCGGGGAGCTGTTTTTT	CASSLLGGGNTGELFF
-	TRBV10-2	13	-	TRBJ1-1	TGCGCCAGCAGTGAGGCGGGGCGGACTGAAGCTTTCTTT	CASSEAGRTEAFF
-	TRBV9	15	few	TRBJ2-7	TGTGCCAGCAGCGTCGCAGGGTTGAGCTCCTACGAGCAGTACTTC	CASSVAGLSSYEQYF
-	TRBV6-5	13	-	TRBJ1-2	TGTGCCAGCAGTTACCTGGCAGGGTATGGCTACACCTTC	CASSYLAGYGYTF
-	TRBV11-1	13	few	TRBJ1-2	TGTGCCAGCAGCTTGAGGAACCACTATGGCTACACCTTC	CASSLRNHYGYTF
TRBD1	TRBV6-5	16	few	TRBJ2-3	TGTGCCAGCAGTTGGGACAGGGGCTTTAGCACAGATACGCAGTATTTT	CASSWDRGFSTDTQYF
-	TRBV7-9	12	many	TRBJ2-3	TGTGCCAGCACCCCTGAATCAGATACGCAGTATTTT	CASTPESDTQYF
-	TRBV4-2	17	few	TRBJ1-1	TGTGCCAGCAGCCAAGGCCCCCTTACAGGAGTGAACACTGAAGCTTTCTTT	CASSQGPLTGVNTEAFF
-	TRBV7-9	17	few	TRBJ2-6	TGTGCCAGCAGCCCTACGGACGCAGGGGTCGGGGCCAACGTCCTGACTTTC	CASSPTDAGVGANVLTF
TRBD1	TRBV6-4	15	-	TRBJ2-1	TGTGCCAGCAGTGAGGACAGGGGACCGAACAATGAGCAGTTCTTC	CASSEDRGPNNEQFF
TRBD1	TRBV7-9	14	-	TRBJ2-5	TGTGCCAGCAGCGGGACAGACTCGAAAGAGACCCAGTACTTC	CASSGTDSKETQYF
-	TRBV27	11	-	TRBJ2-3	TGTGCCACCGAGGGCACAGATACGCAGTATTTT	CATEGTDTQYF
TRBD1	TRBV13	18	-	TRBJ2-3	TGTGCCAGCAGCTCCCGGGCGGAAGGGGGCCGTCGCACAGATACGCAGTATTTT	CASSSRAEGGRRTDTQYF
TRBD1	TRBV20-1	16	-	TRBJ2-1	TGCAGTGCTAGAGAGCCCGGGACAGGGGCCTACAATGAGCAGTTCTTC	CSAREPGTGAYNEQFF
-	TRBV5-8	14	many	TRBJ1-2	TGTGCCAGCAGCTTCCGGCAGAGGTTAGGCGGCTACACCTTC	CASSFRQRLGGYTF
-	TRBV7-9	16	-	TRBJ2-1	TGTGCCACCCAATTCACGGGACACTCCTCCTACAATGAGCAGTTCTTC	CATQFTGHSSYNEQFF
-	TRBV5-1	15	-	TRBJ2-7	TGCGCCAGCAGCTTGGTAGGGGCAAGCTCCTACGAGCAGTACTTC	CASSLVGASSYEQYF
TRBD2	TRBV6-2/TRBV6-3	16	many	TRBJ2-1	TGTGCCAGCAGTGGACTAGCGGGGGCCCGATACAATGAGCAGTTCTTC	CASSGLAGARYNEQFF
TRBD2	TRBV2	16	-	TRBJ2-1	TGTGCCAGCAGTGATCCTAGCGGGGGGGAGACATTTGAGCAGTTCTTC	CASSDPSGGETFEQFF
-	TRBV19	15	few	TRBJ2-7	TGTGCCAGTAGTATTGGGCCGGGTCGGGCATACGAGCAGTACTTC	CASSIGPGRAYEQYF
TRBD2	TRBV6-2/TRBV6-3	16	-	TRBJ2-7	TGTGCCAGCAGTTTGATAAGACTAGCGGATCCCTACGAGCAGTACTTC	CASSLIRLADPYEQYF
-	TRBV27	15	few	TRBJ1-5	TGTGCCAGCAGTTTAAGTGGGGGCGCAGGGCAGCCCCAGCATTTT	CASSLSGGAGQPQHF